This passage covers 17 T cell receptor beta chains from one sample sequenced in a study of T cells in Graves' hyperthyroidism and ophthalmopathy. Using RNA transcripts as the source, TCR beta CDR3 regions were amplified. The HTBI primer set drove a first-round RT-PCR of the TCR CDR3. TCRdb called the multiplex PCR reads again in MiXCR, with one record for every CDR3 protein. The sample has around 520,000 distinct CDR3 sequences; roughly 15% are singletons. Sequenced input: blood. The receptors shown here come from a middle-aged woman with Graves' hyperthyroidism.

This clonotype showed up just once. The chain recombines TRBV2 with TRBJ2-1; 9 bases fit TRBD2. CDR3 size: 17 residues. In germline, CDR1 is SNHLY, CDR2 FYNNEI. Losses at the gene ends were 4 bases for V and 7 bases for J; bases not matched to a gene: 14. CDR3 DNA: TGTGCCAGCAGTGGAATAGGGGGCGGGAGGGTTGGGAATGAGCAGTTCTTC. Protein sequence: CASSGIGGGRVGNEQFF. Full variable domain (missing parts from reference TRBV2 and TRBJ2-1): EPEVTQTPSHQVTQMGQEVILRCVPISNHLYFYWYRQILGQKVEFLVSFYNNEISEKSEIFDDQFSVERPDGSNFTLKIRSTKLEDSAMYFCASSGIGGGRVGNEQFFGPGTRLTVL.

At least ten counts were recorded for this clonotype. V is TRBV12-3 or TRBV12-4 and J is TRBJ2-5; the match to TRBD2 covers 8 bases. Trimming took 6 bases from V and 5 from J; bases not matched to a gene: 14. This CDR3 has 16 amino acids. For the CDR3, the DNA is TGTGCCAGCAGCCCCGGCCCCGGGAGGGCCGGGGAGACCCAGTACTTC. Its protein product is CASSPGPGRAGETQYF.

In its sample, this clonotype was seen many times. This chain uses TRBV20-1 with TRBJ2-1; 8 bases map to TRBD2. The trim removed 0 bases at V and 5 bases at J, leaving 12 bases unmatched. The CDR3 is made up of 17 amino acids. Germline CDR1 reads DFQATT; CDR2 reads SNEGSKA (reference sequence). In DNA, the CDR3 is TGCAGTGCTAGAGATCTTTTTACGGGAGGGCTCCACAATGAGCAGTTCTTC. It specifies CSARDLFTGGLHNEQFF.

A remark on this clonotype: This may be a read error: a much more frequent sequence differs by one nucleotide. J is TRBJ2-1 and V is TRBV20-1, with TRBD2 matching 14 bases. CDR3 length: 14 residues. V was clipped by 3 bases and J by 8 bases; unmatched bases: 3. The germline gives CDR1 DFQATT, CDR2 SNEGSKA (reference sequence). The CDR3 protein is CSARGLAGVYEQFF. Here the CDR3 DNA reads TGCAGTGCTAGGGGACTAGCGGGAGTCTATGAGCAGTTCTTC.

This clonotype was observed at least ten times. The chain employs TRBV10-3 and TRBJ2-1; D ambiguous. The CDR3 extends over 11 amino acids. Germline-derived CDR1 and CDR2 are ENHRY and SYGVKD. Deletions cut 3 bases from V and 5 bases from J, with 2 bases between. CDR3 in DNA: TGTGCCATCAGTGACGACAATGAGCAGTTCTTC. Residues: CAISDDNEQFF.

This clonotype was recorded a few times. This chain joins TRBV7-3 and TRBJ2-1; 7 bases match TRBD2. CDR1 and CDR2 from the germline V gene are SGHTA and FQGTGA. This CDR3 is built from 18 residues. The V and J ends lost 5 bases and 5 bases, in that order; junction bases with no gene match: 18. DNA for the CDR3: TGTGCCAGCAGCCCGCACCCCTTTCAAGCGGGATTAGACAATGAGCAGTTCTTC. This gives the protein CASSPHPFQAGLDNEQFF.

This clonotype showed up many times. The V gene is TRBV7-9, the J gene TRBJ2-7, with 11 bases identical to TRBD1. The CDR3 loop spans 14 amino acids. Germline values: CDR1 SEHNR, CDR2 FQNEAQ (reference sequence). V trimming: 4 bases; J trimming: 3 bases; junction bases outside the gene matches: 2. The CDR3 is CASSSGQGDYEQYF. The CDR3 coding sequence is TGTGCCAGCAGCTCGGGACAGGGGGACTACGAGCAGTACTTC.

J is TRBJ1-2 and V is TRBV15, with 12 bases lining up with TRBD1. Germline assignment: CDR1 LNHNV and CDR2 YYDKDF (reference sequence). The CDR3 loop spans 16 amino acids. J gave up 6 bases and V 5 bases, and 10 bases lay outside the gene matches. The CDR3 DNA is TGTGCCACCAGCCGGGACAGGGGGCGATTACGGGATGGCTACACCTTC. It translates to CATSRDRGRLRDGYTF.

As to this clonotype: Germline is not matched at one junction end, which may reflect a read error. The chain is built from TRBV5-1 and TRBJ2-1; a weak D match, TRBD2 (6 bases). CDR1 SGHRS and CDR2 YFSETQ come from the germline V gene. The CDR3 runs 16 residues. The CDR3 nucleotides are TGCGCCAGCAGCTTGGGGGACTGGGGCTCCGACAATGAGCAGTTCTTC. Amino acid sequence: CASSLGDWGSDNEQFF.

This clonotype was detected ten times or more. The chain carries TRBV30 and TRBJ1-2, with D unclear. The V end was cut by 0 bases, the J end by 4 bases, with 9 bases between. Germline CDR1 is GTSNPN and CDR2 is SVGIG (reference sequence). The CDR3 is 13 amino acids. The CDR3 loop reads CAWSVFTFYGYTF. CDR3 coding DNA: TGTGCCTGGAGTGTCTTTACCTTCTATGGCTACACCTTC.

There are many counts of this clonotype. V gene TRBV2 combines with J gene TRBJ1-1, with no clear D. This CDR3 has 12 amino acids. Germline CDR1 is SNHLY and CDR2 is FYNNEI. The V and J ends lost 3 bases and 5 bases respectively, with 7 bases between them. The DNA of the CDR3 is TGTGCCAGCAGTGACAGTTGGACTGAAGCTTTCTTT. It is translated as CASSDSWTEAFF.

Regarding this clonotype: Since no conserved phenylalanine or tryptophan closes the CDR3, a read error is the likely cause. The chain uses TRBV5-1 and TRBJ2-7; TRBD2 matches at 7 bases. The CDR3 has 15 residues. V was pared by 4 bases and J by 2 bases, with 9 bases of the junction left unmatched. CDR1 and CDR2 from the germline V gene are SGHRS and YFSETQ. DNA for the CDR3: TGCGCCAGCAGCCCGGAACTAGCGCCAACCTACGAGCAGTACCTC. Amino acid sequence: CASSPELAPTYEQYL.

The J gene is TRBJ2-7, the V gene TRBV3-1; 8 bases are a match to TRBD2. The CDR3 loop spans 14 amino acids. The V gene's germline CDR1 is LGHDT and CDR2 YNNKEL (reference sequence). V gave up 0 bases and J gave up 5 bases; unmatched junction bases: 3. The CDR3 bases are TGTGCCAGCAGCCAAGATATACTAGCGGACGAGCAGTACTTC. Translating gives CASSQDILADEQYF.

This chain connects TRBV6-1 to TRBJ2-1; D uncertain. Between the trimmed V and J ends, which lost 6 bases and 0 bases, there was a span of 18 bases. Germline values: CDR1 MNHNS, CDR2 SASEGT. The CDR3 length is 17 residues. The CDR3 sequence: CASRNEQGIGSYNEQFF. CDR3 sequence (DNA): TGTGCCAGCAGGAATGAGCAAGGGATCGGCTCCTACAATGAGCAGTTCTTC.

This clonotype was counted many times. The CDR3 is CASSLEGGTFEQYF. CDR3 DNA: TGCGCCAGCAGCTTGGAAGGAGGTACGTTCGAGCAGTACTTC. The chain joins TRBV5-1 to TRBJ2-7, with D possibly matching TRBD2 (5 bases). This CDR3 spans 14 amino acids. Between the trimmed V and J ends, which lost 0 bases and 6 bases, there was a span of 13 bases. Germline V gene lookup returns CDR1 SGHRS and CDR2 YFSETQ. Together with reference TRBV5-1 and TRBJ2-7, the CDR3 gives the full variable domain: KAGVTQTPRYLIKTRGQQVTLSCSPISGHRSVSWYQQTPGQGLQFLFEYFSETQRNKGNFPGRFSGRQFSNSRSEMNVSTLELGDSALYLCASSLEGGTFEQYFGPGTRLTVT.

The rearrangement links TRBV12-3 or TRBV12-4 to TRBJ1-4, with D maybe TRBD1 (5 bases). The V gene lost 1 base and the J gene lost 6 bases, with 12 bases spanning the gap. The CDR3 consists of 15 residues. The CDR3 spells CASSLGQGLDEKLFF. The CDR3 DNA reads TGTGCCAGCAGTTTAGGGCAGGGATTGGATGAAAAACTGTTTTTT.

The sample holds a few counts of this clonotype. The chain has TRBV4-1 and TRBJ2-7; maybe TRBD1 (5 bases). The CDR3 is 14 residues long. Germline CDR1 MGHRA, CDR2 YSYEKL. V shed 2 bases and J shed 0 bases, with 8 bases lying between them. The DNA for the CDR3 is TGCGCCAGCAGCCAATCGGACAACTCCTACGAGCAGTACTTC. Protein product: CASSQSDNSYEQYF.